The 21 T cell receptor beta chains below were found in one sample sequenced in a study of cytomegalovirus exposure and HLA in healthy donors. PCR amplification relied on 60 Vbeta primers (plus 13 Jbeta primers). The assay was immunoSEQ multiplex PCR, and TCRdb's table has in-frame clones only and misses some. The profile shows more than 110,000 clones, around 80% of them singletons. Material: PBMCs. These receptors all come from a man aged 25-40 years in good health and CMV-seronegative.

The rearrangement links TRBV29-1 to TRBJ2-7; D uncertain. The CDR3 consists of 12 residues. Germline values: CDR1 SQVTM, CDR2 ANQGSEA. Trimming removed 6 bases at V and 0 bases at J, with 9 bases between. CDR3 sequence: CSVRLPSYEQYF. As DNA, the CDR3 is TGCAGCGTCCGACTGCCCTCCTACGAGCAGTACTTC.

The rearrangement joins TRBV2 to TRBJ2-5; D is possibly TRBD2 (5 bases). Matching the DNA end better, TRBJ2-7 makes the J call doubtful. CDR1 SNHLY and CDR2 FYNNEI come from the germline V gene. This CDR3 has 16 amino acids. The CDR3 protein is CASSAGSSLGGYEQYF. The CDR3 DNA is TGTGCCAGCAGTGCCGGATCGTCCCTGGGCGGGTACGAGCAGTACTTC.

The rearrangement joins TRBV29-1 to TRBJ2-1; D call uncertain. The CDR3 covers 12 residues. V dropped 7 bases and J dropped 7 bases, with 14 bases sitting between them. Germline V gene data show CDR1 as SQVTM and CDR2 as ANQGSEA. CDR3 nucleotide sequence: TGCAGCGGTTCGATACAGTGGAATGAGCAGTTCTTC. Protein product: CSGSIQWNEQFF.

The rearrangement joins TRBV28 to TRBJ1-1; D is uncertain. Germline CDR1 and CDR2: MDHEN and SYDVKM. V was clipped by 5 bases and J by 1 base, with 11 bases between them. The CDR3 loop spans 14 amino acids. CDR3 in amino acids: CASSPVSPNTEAFF. In DNA, the CDR3 is TGTGCCAGCAGTCCCGTTTCTCCGAACACTGAAGCTTTCTTT.

The CDR3 spells CATSRDTGTGPYNEQFF. The DNA of the CDR3 is TGTGCCACCAGCAGGGATACCGGGACAGGACCCTACAATGAGCAGTTCTTC. The chain combines TRBV15 with TRBJ2-1; 8 bases map to TRBD1. CDR3 size: 17 residues. Germline CDR1 reads LNHNV; CDR2 reads YYDKDF (reference sequence). With V trimmed by 3 bases and J by 2 bases, 9 bases remained unmatched.

The genes are TRBV14 and TRBJ2-7, with 7 bases aligning to TRBD1. The CDR3 is made up of 15 amino acids. Trimming cost V 2 bases and J 5 bases; bases outside gene matches: 9. Per germline, CDR1 SGHDN and CDR2 FVKESK. The CDR3 region is CASSQLTGVVDEQYF. CDR3 sequence (DNA): TGTGCCAGCAGCCAACTTACAGGGGTTGTCGACGAGCAGTACTTC.

The rearrangement links TRBV6-5 to TRBJ2-5, with TRBD1 as a possible D gene (7 bases). CDR1 and CDR2 from the germline V gene are MNHEY and SVGAGI. V lost 5 bases and J lost 5, with 18 bases in between. The CDR3 is 15 residues long. CDR3 amino acids: CASSHSQGGHETQYF. CDR3 bases: TGTGCCAGCAGTCATAGTCAGGGGGGCCACGAGACCCAGTACTTC.

The rearrangement links TRBV7-3 to TRBJ1-1; 8 bases align to TRBD1. Germline V CDR1 and CDR2: SGHTA, FQGTGA. V trimming: 5 bases; J trimming: 7 bases; junction bases outside the gene matches: 3. The CDR3 has 12 residues. Written as DNA, the CDR3 is TGTGCCAGCAGCCCAGACAGGGGTGAAGCTTTCTTT. As protein: CASSPDRGEAFF. Drawing the rest from reference TRBV7-3 and TRBJ1-1, the complete variable domain is GAGVSQTPSNKVTEKGKYVELRCDPISGHTALYWYRQSLGQGPEFLIYFQGTGAADDSGLPNDRFFAVRPEGSVSTLKIQRTERGDSAVYLCASSPDRGEAFFGQGTRLTVV.

CDR3 bases: TGTGCCTGGAGTGTAGGGCAGGGGGAATTCTTC. This translates into CAWSVGQGEFF. The chain has TRBV30 and TRBJ2-1; 7 nucleotides agree with TRBD1. Unmatched junction bases numbered 6, after V lost 0 bases and J lost 16 bases. CDR3 length: 11 amino acids. Germline V gene data show CDR1 as GTSNPN and CDR2 as SVGIG (reference sequence).

This clone was found a few times. The chain couples TRBV4-2 to TRBJ1-5; tentatively, D is TRBD1 (6 bases). V lost 0 bases to trimming and J lost 4 bases, with 13 bases between them. In germline, CDR1 is LGHNA, CDR2 YNFKEQ. The CDR3 length is 16 residues. The CDR3 reads CASSQELGQINQPQHF. Here the CDR3 DNA reads TGTGCCAGCAGCCAAGAACTCGGACAGATAAATCAGCCCCAGCATTTT.

The V call is TRBV2, the J call TRBJ2-7; TRBD1 aligns across 7 bases. The V segment lost 5 bases and the J segment 1 base; nucleotides outside the gene matches: 5. This CDR3 is 14 amino acids long. Germline CDR1 is SNHLY and CDR2 is FYNNEI. In DNA, the CDR3 is TGTGCCAGCAGTCGGACAGGTCCATCCTACGAGCAGTACTTC. Protein: CASSRTGPSYEQYF. Using reference TRBV2 and TRBJ2-7 for the parts outside the CDR3, the full variable domain is EPEVTQTPSHQVTQMGQEVILRCVPISNHLYFYWYRQILGQKVEFLVSFYNNEISEKSEIFDDQFSVERPDGSNFTLKIRSTKLEDSAMYFCASSRTGPSYEQYFGPGTRLTVT.

The CDR3 DNA reads TGTGCCAGCAGTCCAACAGGCCCCGGGGGCTACGAGCAGTACTTC. Translation gives CASSPTGPGGYEQYF. The chain couples TRBV25-1 to TRBJ2-7; a weak D match, TRBD2 (6 bases). Germline-derived CDR1 and CDR2 are MGHDK and SYGVNS. V lost 5 bases and J 3 bases, leaving 17 bases between the germline ends. This CDR3 is built from 15 residues.

This rearrangement joins TRBV2 to TRBJ1-2, with a tentative D call TRBD1 (6 bases). V lost 4 bases to trimming and J lost 5 bases, with 11 bases between them. The CDR3 length is 13 residues. Germline lookup yields CDR1 SNHLY and CDR2 FYNNEI. CDR3 nucleotides: TGTGCCAGCAGTGGACAGGTGGGATATGGCTACACCTTC. It yields the protein CASSGQVGYGYTF.

This CDR3 is CASSVGAGHEQYF. DNA of the CDR3: TGTGCCAGCAGCGTAGGGGCTGGCCACGAGCAGTACTTC. The J gene is TRBJ2-7, the V gene TRBV9, with no clear D. CDR3 length: 13 amino acids. Trimming cost V 0 bases and J 5 bases, with 9 bases left between them. Per germline, CDR1 SGDLS and CDR2 YYNGEE.

This clone showed up just a few times. This rearrangement joins TRBV28 to TRBJ1-1; D may be TRBD1 (5 bases). CDR1 MDHEN and CDR2 SYDVKM come from the germline V gene. The CDR3 totals 13 residues. Trimming removed 6 bases at V and 5 bases at J, with 13 bases between. This CDR3 reads CASRFDSRTEAFF. In DNA, the CDR3 is TGTGCCAGCAGATTCGACAGCCGTACTGAAGCTTTCTTT.

The V call is TRBV15, the J call TRBJ1-5, with D possibly being TRBD1 (5 bases). This CDR3 spans 13 amino acids. Trimming took off 4 bases at V and 7 bases at J, with 11 bases between the two ends. CDR1 LNHNV and CDR2 YYDKDF come from the germline V gene (reference sequence). CDR3 in DNA: TGTGCCACCAGCACTAACAGGAACCAGCCCCAGCATTTT. It codes for CATSTNRNQPQHF.

The V call is TRBV13, the J call TRBJ1-2; a possible D gene is TRBD1 (5 bases). CDR1 and CDR2 from the germline V gene are PRHDT and FYEKMQ (reference sequence). The length of the CDR3 is 15 residues. V lost 5 bases and J 2 bases, leaving 15 bases between the germline ends. The DNA of the CDR3 is TGTGCCAGCAGCCCACCCCTCCGGGGGAACTATGGCTACACCTTC. It is translated as CASSPPLRGNYGYTF.

The chain links TRBV25-1 to TRBJ2-5; tentatively, D is TRBD1 (7 bases). Per the germline V gene, CDR1 is MGHDK and CDR2 is SYGVNS. Trimming pared 6 bases from V and 5 bases from J, leaving 16 bases between. The CDR3 spans 14 residues. The CDR3, as DNA: TGTGCCAGCAGCACACGGGACAGCGGGGAGACCCAGTACTTC. Translated: CASSTRDSGETQYF. Based on the CDR3 plus reference TRBV25-1 and TRBJ2-5, the full variable domain is EADIYQTPRYLVIGTGKKITLECSQTMGHDKMYWYQQDPGMELHLIHYSYGVNSTEKGDLSSESTVSRIRTEHFPLTLESARPSHTSQYLCASSTRDSGETQYFGPGTRLLVL.

The rearrangement links TRBV6-5 to TRBJ1-2, with a tentative D call TRBD1 (5 bases). V lost 7 bases and J lost 4, with 16 bases in between. Germline loops: CDR1 MNHEY, CDR2 SVGAGI. The CDR3 is 14 amino acids. Here the CDR3 DNA reads TGTGCCAGCACCTCTCCGGGCAGGGCCTATGGCTACACCTTC. Translated: CASTSPGRAYGYTF.

The chain has TRBV9 and TRBJ1-2; D perhaps matches TRBD1 (6 bases). The CDR3 loop spans 15 amino acids. Germline CDR1 and CDR2: SGDLS and YYNGEE. The V end lost 2 bases, the J end lost 0 bases, and 11 bases lay between the germline ends. DNA for the CDR3: TGTGCCAGCAGCGTCGGGACATCCGCTAACTATGGCTACACCTTC. Protein product: CASSVGTSANYGYTF. Full variable domain (rest looked up from reference TRBV9 and TRBJ1-2): DSGVTQTPKHLITATGQRVTLRCSPRSGDLSVYWYQQSLDQGLQFLIQYYNGEERAKGNILERFSAQQFPDLHSELNLSSLELGDSALYFCASSVGTSANYGYTFGSGTRLTVV.

The V gene is TRBV12-5, the J gene TRBJ2-7, with D unclear. The V end was cut by 5 bases, the J end by 7 bases, with 9 bases between. The length of the CDR3 is 11 residues. Germline V lookup: CDR1 LGHNT, CDR2 FRNRAP. The CDR3 DNA reads as TGTGCTAGTGGTATGGGTAGAGAGCAGTACTTC. Translated: CASGMGREQYF.